This T cell receptor (beta chain) was sequenced during a study of T cell responses to AZD1222 COVID-19 vaccine. Both about-4-week and about-12-week second-dose recipients were combined. This clone was recorded only once. Its antigen is as yet unknown. Study-wide findings and caveats: Targets within unmutated variant regions were reportedly found for nearly half of spike-specific TCRs. Spike-specific TCR breadth and depth rose after two AZD1222 doses.

Here immunoSEQ multiplex PCR was the method, and the copy in TCRdb shows in-frame clones only, minus some. The sample holds more than 65,000 clones, around 85% seen once. The V gene's germline CDR1 is SGHRS and CDR2 YFSETQ. The CDR3 runs to 15 residues. After removal of 4 bases from V and 7 bases from J, the junction contained 7 bases not matched to a gene. The chain recombines TRBV5-1 with TRBJ1-6, with 8 bases matching TRBD1. This receptor was obtained from an adult who received the AZD1222 COVID-19 vaccine. This material consisted of peripheral blood, taken 28 days after the second AZD1222 dose. The CDR3: CASSVGQGINSPLHF. CDR3 bases: TGCGCCAGCAGCGTCGGACAGGGCATAAATTCACCCCTCCACTTT.